This T cell receptor (beta chain) was identified during a study of blood T cell repertoires in COVID-19. Study-wide context: Samples came from the United States, Italy and Spain, spanning acute and convalescent COVID-19. In each case, the material was cDNA or gDNA derived from T cells, B-cell-depleted T cells, or PBMCs.

Trimming took off 6 bases at V and 2 bases at J, with 5 bases between the two ends. There are 12 residues in the CDR3. Germline loops: CDR1 MNHEY, CDR2 SVGAGI. In the source study's methods: Estimation of nucleated cell counts relied on the amplification of reference gene primers. Libraries were prepared by immunoSEQ multiplex PCR; TCRdb keeps only in-frame clonotypes and omits some of them. D and trimming were read from the DNA, whereas the V and J calls and clone size are those reported in that table. This sample has about 110,000 clones, with 75% to 90% found just once. The TCR was taken from a woman aged 45-65 years with acute or convalescent COVID-19. The chain couples TRBV6-5 to TRBJ1-5, with D uncertain. Sequencing was carried out using peripheral blood. The CDR3 sequence: CASRAGNQPQHF. CDR3 sequence (DNA): TGTGCCAGCAGGGCGGGCAATCAGCCCCAGCATTTT.